This T cell receptor (beta chain) was sequenced in a study of CD8+ T cells in alopecia areata. Background on the study: Treated patients received oral tofacitinib, 5 to 10 mg twice daily. Study-wide findings and caveats: Researchers report lesional scalp, most notably alopecia totalis/universalis, outstripped normal scalp in clonality.

There are 17 residues in the CDR3. Germline CDR1 reads SGHAT; CDR2 reads FQNNGV. V lost 1 base, J lost 5 bases, and 12 bases stayed unmatched. For this clone: Its target is not known.

cDNA serving as the sequencing template came from extracted, reverse transcribed RNA. Profiling relied on immunoSEQ multiplex PCR, and the TCRdb table lists in-frame clones only, not all of them. The sample carries 200,000 to 250,000 clones, approximately 57% recorded once. Treatment specified: oral pan-JAK inhibitor, 5-10 mg twice daily. The receptor was derived from a human donor with alopecia areata. The source was CD4+ T cells sorted from blood, collected at week 4, from a patient treated with tofacitinib. The chain combines TRBV11-2 with TRBJ1-2, with 8 bases fitting TRBD1. In nucleotides, the CDR3 is TGTGCCAGCAGCTTAGCCTTGACAGGGGATGGGCCTTATGGCTACACCTTC. Translated, it gives CASSLALTGDGPYGYTF. The whole variable domain, filled in from reference TRBV11-2 and TRBJ1-2, reads EAGVAQSPRYKIIEKRQSVAFWCNPISGHATLYWYQQILGQGPKLLIQFQNNGVVDDSQLPKDRFSAERLKGVDSTLKIQPAKLEDSAVYLCASSLALTGDGPYGYTFGSGTRLTVV.